This T cell receptor (beta chain) was captured in a study of blood T cell repertoires in COVID-19. Across the whole study: There were acute and convalescent COVID-19 samples, and they came from the United States, Italy and Spain. PBMCs, B-cell-depleted T cells, or T cells provided the cDNA or gDNA that made up the material.

Per the study methods: Cell counts per sample came from amplifying reference gene primers. The assay was immunoSEQ multiplex PCR, and TCRdb's table has in-frame clones only and misses some. That table is the source of V, J and clone size, and D and trimming were worked out from the DNA. The table shows approximately 69,000 clones, with roughly 83% occurring only once. CDR1 SGHRS and CDR2 YFSETQ come from the germline V gene. The germline V and J ends were trimmed by 4 bases and 1 base, with 11 bases remaining between them. The length of the CDR3 is 14 residues. V usage is TRBV5-1 and J usage is TRBJ1-2; a weak D match, TRBD1 (6 bases). This sequence originates from a woman aged 80 or over with acute or convalescent COVID-19. The sequenced sample was peripheral blood. CDR3 DNA: TGCGCCAGCAGCCAGGGGAGTTATAACTATGGCTACACCTTC. The encoded protein is CASSQGSYNYGYTF.